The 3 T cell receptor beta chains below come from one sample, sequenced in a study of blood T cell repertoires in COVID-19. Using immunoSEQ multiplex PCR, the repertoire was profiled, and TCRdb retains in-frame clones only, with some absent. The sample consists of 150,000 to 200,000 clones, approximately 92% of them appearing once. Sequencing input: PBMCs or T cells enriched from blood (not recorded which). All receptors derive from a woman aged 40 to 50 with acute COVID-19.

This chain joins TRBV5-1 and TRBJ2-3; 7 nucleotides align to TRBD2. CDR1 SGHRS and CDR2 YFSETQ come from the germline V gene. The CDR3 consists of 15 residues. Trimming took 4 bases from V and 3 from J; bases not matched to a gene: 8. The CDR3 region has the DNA TGCGCCAGCAGCCACGGCTCTAGCGGTACAGATACGCAGTATTTT. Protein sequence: CASSHGSSGTDTQYF.

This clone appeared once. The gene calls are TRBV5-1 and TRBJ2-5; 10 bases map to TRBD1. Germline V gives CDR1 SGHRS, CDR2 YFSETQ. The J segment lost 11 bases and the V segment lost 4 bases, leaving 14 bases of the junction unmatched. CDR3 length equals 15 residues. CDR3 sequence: CASSRDRGQSRNQYF. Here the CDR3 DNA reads TGCGCCAGCAGCCGAGACAGGGGGCAGTCCCGAAATCAGTACTTC.

CDR3 coding DNA: TGTGCCAGCAGCTTAGAGCCGTGGACCCTCGGGGCCGGGGAGCTGTTTTTT. This translates into CASSLEPWTLGAGELFF. The chain combines TRBV7-9 with TRBJ2-2; D may be TRBD2 (5 bases). CDR3 size: 17 residues. Germline V gene sequence: CDR1 SEHNR, CDR2 FQNEAQ (reference sequence). Trimming shortened V by 1 base and J by 6 bases, and 18 bases separated the two germline ends.